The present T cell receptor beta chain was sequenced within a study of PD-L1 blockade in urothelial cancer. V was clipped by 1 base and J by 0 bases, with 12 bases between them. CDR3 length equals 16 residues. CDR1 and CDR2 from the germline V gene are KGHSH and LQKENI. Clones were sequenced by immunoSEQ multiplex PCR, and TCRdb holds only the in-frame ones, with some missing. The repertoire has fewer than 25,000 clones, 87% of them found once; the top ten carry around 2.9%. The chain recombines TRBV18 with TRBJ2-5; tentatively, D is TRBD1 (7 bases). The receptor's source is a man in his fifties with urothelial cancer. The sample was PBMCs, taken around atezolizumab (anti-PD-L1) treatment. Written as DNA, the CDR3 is TGTGCCAGCTCACCACGGAGGGGGCTAAACCAAGAGACCCAGTACTTC. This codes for CASSPRRGLNQETQYF.